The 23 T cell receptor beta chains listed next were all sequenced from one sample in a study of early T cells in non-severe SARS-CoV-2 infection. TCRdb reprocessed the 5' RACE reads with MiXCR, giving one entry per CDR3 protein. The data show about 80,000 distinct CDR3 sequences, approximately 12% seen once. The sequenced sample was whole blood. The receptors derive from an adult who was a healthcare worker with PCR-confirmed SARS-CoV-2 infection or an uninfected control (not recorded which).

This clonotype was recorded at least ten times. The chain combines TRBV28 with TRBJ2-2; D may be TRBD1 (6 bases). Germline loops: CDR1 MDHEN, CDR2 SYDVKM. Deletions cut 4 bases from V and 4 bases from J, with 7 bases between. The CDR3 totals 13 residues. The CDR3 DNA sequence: TGTGCCAGCAGTTCACAGGGCACCGGGGAGCTGTTTTTT. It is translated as CASSSQGTGELFF. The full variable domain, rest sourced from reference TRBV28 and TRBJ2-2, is DVKVTQSSRYLVKRTGEKVFLECVQDMDHENMFWYRQDPGLGLRLIYFSYDVKMKEKGDIPEGYSVSREKKERFSLILESASTNQTSMYLCASSSQGTGELFFGEGSRLTVL.

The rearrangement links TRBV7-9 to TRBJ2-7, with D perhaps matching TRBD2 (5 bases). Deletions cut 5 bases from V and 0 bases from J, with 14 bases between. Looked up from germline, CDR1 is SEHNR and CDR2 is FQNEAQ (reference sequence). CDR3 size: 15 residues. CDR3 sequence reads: CASSPGITSSYEQYF. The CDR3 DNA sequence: TGTGCCAGCAGCCCCGGGATAACTAGCTCCTACGAGCAGTACTTC.

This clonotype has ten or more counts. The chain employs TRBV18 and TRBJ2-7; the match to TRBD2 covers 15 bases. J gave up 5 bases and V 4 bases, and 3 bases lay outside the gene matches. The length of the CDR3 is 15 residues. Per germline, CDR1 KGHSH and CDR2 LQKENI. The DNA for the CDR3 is TGTGCCAGCTCACGGGGACTAGCGGGAGGTAACGAGCAGTACTTC. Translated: CASSRGLAGGNEQYF.

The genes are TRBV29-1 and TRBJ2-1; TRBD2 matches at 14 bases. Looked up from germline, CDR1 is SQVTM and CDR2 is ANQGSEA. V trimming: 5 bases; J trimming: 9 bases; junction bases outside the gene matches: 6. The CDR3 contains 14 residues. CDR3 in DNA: TGCAGCGTTACCGGGACTAGCGGGAGTAGTGAGCAGTTCTTC. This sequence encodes CSVTGTSGSSEQFF.

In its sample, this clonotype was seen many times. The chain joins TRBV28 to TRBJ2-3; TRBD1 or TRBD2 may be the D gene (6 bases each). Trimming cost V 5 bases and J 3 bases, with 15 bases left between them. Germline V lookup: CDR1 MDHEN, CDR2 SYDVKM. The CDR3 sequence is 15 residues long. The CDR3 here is CASSVGGSKTDTQYF. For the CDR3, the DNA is TGTGCCAGCAGTGTGGGGGGCAGTAAGACAGATACGCAGTATTTT.

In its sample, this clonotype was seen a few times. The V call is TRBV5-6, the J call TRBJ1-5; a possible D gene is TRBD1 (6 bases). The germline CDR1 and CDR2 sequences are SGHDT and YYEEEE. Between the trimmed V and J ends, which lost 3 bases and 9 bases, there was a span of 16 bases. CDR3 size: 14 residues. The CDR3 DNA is TGTGCCAGCAGCTGGGGGGCAGAATCCCTGCCCCAGCATTTT. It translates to CASSWGAESLPQHF. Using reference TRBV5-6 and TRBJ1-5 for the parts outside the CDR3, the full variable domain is DAGVTQSPTHLIKTRGQQVTLRCSPKSGHDTVSWYQQALGQGPQFIFQYYEEEERQRGNFPDRFSGHQFPNYSSELNVNALLLGDSALYLCASSWGAESLPQHFGDGTRLSIL.

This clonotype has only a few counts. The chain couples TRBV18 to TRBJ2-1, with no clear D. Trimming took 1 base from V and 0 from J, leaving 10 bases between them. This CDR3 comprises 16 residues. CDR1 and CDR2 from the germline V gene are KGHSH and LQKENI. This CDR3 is CASSPLPPGSYNEQFF. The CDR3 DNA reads TGTGCCAGCTCACCACTCCCCCCAGGCTCCTACAATGAGCAGTTCTTC.

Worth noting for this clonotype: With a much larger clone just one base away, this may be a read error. The CDR3 sequence is CASGLAGGRVFF. In nucleotides, the CDR3 is TGTGCCAGCGGCTTAGCCGGGGGTCGAGTTTTCTTT. V and J are TRBV7-3 and TRBJ1-1, with TRBD1 as a possible D gene (5 bases). CDR3 size: 12 residues. CDR1 and CDR2 (germline): SGHTA, FQGTGA.

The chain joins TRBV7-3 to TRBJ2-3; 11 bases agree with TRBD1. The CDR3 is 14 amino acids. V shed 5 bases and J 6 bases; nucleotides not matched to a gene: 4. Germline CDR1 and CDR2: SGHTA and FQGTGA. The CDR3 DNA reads TGTGCCAGCAGCCCAGGGACAGGGGGGGATACGCAGTATTTT. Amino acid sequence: CASSPGTGGDTQYF.

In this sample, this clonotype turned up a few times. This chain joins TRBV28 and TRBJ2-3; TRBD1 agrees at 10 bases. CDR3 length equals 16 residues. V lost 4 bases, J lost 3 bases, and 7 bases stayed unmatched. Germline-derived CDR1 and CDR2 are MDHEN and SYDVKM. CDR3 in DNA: TGTGCCAGCAGTTCCCCAGGGACAGGGGCGACAGATACGCAGTATTTT. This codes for CASSSPGTGATDTQYF.

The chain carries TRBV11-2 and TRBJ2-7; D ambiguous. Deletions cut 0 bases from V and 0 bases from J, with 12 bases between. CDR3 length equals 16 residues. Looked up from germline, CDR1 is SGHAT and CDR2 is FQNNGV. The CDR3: CASSLEAPAASYEQYF. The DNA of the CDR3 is TGTGCCAGCAGCTTAGAAGCCCCCGCAGCCTCCTACGAGCAGTACTTC.

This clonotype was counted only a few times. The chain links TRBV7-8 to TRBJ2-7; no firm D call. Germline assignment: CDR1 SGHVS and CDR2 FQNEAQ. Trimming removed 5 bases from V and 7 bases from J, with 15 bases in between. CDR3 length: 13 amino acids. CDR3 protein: CASSPEPYEEQYF. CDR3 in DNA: TGTGCCAGCAGCCCCGAGCCTTACGAGGAGCAGTACTTC.

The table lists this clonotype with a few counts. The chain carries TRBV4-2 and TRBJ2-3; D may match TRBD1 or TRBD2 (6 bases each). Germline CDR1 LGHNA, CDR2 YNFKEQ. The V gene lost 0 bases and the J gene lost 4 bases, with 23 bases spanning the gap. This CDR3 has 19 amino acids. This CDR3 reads CASSQEYPWGALISDTQYF. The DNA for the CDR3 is TGTGCCAGCAGCCAAGAATACCCTTGGGGGGCCCTCATCTCAGATACGCAGTATTTT.

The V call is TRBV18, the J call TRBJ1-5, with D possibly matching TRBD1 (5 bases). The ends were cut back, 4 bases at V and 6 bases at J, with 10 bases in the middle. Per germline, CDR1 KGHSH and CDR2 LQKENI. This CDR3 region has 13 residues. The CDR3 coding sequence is TGTGCCAGCTCACAGGACAATTTTCAGCCCCAGCATTTT. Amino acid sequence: CASSQDNFQPQHF.

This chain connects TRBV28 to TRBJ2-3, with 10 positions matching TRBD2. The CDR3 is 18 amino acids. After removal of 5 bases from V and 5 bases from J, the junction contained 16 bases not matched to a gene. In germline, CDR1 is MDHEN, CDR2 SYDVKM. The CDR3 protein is CASSPSPHTSGKIDTQYF. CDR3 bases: TGTGCCAGCAGTCCGTCCCCACATACTAGCGGGAAAATAGATACGCAGTATTTT.

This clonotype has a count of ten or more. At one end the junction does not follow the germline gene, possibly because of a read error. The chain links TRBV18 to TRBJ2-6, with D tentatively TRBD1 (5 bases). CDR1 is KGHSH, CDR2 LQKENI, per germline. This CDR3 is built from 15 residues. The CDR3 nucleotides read TGTGCCAGCTCACCCATGATTTCTGGGGCCAACGTCCTGATTTTC. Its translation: CASSPMISGANVLIF.

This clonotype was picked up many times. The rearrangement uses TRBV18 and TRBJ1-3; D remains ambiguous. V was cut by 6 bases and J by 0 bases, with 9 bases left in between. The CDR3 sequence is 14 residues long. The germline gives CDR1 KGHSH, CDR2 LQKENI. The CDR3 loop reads CASSSASSGNTIYF. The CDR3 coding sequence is TGTGCCAGCTCCTCCGCCAGCTCTGGAAACACCATATATTTT. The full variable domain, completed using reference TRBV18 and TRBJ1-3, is NAGVMQNPRHLVRRRGQEARLRCSPMKGHSHVYWYRQLPEEGLKFMVYLQKENIIDESGMPKERFSAEFPKEGPSILRIQQVVRGDSAAYFCASSSASSGNTIYFGEGSWLTVV.

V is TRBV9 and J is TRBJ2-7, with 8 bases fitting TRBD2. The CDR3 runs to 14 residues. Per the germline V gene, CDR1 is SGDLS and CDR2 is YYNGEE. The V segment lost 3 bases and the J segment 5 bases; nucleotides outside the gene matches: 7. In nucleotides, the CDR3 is TGTGCCAGCAGCGCAAGCGGGAGAGTTGACGAGCAGTACTTC. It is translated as CASSASGRVDEQYF.

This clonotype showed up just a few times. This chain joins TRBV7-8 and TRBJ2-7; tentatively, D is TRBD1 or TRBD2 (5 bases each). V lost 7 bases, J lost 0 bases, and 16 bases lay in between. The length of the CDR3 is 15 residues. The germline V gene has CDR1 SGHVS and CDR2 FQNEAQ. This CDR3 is CASTQKGTSSYEQYF. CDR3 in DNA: TGTGCCAGCACCCAGAAAGGGACCAGCTCCTACGAGCAGTACTTC.

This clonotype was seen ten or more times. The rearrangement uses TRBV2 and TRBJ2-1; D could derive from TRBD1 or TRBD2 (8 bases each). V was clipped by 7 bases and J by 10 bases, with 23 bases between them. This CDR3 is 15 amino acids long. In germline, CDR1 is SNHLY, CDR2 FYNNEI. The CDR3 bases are TGTGCCAGCACGGGGGGGGACCCCCGGACAGGGGAGCAGTTCTTC. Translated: CASTGGDPRTGEQFF.

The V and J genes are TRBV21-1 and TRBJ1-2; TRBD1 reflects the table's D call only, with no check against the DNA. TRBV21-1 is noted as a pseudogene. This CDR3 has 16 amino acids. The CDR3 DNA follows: TGTGCCAGCAGCAAGGTTCCGGGGGACCGCTTCTATGGCTACACCTTC. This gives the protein CASSKVPGDRFYGYTF.

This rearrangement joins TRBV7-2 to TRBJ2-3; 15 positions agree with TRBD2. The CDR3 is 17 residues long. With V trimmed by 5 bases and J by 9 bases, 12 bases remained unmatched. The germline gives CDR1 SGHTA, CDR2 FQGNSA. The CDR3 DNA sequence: TGTGCCAGCAGCCCAGGACTAGCGGGAGGGTCACAGGGGACGCAGTATTTT. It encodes CASSPGLAGGSQGTQYF.

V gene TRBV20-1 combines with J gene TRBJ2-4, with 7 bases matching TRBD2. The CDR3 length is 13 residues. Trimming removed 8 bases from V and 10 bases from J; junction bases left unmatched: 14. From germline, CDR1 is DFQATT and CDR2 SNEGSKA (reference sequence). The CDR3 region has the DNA TGCAGTAATGGAGGGAGGGCCTTGGGAATTCAGTACTTC. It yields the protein CSNGGRALGIQYF.